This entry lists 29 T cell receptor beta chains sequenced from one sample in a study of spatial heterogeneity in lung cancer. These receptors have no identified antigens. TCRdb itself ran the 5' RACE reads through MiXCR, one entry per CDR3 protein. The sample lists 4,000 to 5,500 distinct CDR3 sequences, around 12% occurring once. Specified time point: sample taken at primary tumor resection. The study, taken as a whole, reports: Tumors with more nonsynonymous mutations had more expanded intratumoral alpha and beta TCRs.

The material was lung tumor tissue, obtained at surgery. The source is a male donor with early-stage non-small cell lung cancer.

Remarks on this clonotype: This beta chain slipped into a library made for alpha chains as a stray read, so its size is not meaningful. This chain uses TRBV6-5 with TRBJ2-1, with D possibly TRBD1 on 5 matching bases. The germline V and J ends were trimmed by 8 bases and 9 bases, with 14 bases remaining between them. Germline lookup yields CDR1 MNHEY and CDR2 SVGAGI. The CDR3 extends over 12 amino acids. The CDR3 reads CASETDLGEQFF. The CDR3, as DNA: TGTGCCAGCGAGACAGATCTCGGTGAGCAGTTCTTC.

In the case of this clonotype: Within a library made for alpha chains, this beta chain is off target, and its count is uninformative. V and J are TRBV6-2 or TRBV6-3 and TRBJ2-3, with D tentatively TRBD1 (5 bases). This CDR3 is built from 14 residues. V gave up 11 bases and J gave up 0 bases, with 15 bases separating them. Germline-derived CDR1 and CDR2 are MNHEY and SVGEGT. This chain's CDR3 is CAGSGQASTDTQYF. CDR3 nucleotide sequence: TGTGCCGGATCAGGGCAGGCTAGCACAGATACGCAGTATTTT.

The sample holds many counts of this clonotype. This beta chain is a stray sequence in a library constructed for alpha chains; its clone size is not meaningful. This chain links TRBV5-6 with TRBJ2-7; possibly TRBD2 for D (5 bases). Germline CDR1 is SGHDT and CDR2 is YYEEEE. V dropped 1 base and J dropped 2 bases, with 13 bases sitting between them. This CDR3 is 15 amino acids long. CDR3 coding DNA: TGTGCCAGCAGCTTGAGGGAGAAGGGAACCTACGAGCAGTACTTC. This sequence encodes CASSLREKGTYEQYF.

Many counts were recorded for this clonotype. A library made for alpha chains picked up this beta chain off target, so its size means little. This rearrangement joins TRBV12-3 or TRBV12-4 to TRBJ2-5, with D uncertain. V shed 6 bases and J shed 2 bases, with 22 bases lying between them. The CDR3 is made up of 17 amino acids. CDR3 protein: CASRQIPFNNLQETQYF. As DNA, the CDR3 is TGTGCCAGCAGACAGATCCCATTCAATAATTTGCAAGAGACCCAGTACTTC.

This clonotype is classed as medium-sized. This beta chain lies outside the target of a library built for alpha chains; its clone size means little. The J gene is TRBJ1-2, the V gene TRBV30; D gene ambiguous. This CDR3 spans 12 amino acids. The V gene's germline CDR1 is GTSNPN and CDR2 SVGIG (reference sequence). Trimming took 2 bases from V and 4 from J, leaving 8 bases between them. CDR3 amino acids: CAWSYASYGYTF. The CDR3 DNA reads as TGTGCCTGGAGTTACGCTTCCTATGGCTACACCTTC.

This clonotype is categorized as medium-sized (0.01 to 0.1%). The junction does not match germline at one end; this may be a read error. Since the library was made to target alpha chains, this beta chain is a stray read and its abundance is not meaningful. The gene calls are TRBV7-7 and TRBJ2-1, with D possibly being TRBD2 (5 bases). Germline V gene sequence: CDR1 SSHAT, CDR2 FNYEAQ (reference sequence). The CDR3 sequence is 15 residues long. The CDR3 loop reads CASSPAAGGYNEQFF. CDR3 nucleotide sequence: TGTGCTAGCAGTCCGGCGGCGGGCGGCTACAATGAGCAGTTCTTC.

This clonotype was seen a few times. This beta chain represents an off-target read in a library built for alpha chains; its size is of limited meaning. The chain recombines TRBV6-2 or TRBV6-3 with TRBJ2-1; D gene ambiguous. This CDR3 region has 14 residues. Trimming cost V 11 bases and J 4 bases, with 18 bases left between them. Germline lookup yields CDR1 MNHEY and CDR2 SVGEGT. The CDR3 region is CASSAAERYNEQFF. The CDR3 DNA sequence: TGTGCCTCCTCGGCGGCCGAACGATACAATGAGCAGTTCTTC.

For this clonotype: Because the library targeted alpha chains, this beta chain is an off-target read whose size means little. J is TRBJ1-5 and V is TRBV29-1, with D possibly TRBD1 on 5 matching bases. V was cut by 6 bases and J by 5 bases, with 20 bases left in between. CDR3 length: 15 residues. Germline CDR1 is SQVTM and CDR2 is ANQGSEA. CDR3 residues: CSVTREPGPDQPQHF. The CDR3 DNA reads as TGCAGCGTGACTCGCGAACCAGGGCCCGATCAGCCCCAGCATTTT.

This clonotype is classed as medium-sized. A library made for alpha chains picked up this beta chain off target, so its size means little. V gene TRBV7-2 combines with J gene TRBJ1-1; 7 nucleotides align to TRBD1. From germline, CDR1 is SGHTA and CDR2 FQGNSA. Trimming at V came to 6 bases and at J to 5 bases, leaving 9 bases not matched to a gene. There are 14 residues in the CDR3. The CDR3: CASREEDRPTEAFF. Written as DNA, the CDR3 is TGTGCCAGCAGAGAAGAGGACAGGCCTACTGAAGCTTTCTTT. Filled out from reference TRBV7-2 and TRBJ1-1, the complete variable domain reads GAGVSQSPSNKVTEKGKDVELRCDPISGHTALYWYRQSLGQGLEFLIYFQGNSAPDKSGLPSDRFSAERTGGSVSTLTIQRTQQEDSAVYLCASREEDRPTEAFFGQGTRLTVV.

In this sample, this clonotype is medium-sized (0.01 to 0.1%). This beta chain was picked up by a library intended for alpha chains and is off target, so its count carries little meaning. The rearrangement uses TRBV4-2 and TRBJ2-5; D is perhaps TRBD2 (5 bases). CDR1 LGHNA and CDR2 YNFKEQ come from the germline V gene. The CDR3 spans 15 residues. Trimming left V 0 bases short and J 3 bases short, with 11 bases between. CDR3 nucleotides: TGTGCCAGCAGCCAAGATGCGGGTGGGGAAGAGACCCAGTACTTC. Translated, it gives CASSQDAGGEETQYF.

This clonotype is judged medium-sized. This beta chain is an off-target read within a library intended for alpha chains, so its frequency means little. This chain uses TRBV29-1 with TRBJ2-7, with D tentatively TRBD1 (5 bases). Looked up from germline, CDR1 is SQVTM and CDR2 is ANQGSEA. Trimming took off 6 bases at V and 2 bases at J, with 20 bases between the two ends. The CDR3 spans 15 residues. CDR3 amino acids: CSVEISETATYEQYF. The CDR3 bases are TGCAGCGTAGAAATCTCCGAGACAGCTACCTACGAGCAGTACTTC.

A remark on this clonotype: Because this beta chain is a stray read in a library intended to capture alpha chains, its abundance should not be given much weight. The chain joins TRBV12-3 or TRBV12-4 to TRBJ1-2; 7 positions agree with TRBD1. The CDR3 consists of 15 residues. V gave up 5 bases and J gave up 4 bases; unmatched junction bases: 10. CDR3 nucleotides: TGTGCCAGCAGTCCCACATCCGGGACAGCCTATGGCTACACCTTC. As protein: CASSPTSGTAYGYTF.

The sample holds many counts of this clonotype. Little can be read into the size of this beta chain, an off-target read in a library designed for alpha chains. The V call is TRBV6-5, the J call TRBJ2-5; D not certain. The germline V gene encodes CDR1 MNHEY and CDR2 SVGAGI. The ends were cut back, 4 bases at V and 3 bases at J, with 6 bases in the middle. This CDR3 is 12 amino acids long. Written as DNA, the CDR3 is TGTGCCAGCAGTTCTTCAGAAGAGACCCAGTACTTC. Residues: CASSSSEETQYF.

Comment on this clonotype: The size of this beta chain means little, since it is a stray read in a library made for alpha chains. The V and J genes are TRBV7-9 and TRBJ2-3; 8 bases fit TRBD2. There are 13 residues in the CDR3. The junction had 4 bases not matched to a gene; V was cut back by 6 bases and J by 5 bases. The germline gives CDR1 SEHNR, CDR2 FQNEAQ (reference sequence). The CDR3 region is CASRLAGKDTQYF. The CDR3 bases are TGTGCCAGCAGGCTAGCGGGCAAAGATACGCAGTATTTT.

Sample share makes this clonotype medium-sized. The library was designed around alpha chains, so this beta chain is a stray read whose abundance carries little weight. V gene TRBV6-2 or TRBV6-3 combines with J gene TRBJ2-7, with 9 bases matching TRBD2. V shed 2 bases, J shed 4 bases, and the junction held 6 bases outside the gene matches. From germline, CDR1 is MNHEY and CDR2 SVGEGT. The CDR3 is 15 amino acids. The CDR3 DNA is TGTGCCAGCAGTTACCGGAGCGGGGGGAGATACGAGCAGTACTTC. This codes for CASSYRSGGRYEQYF.

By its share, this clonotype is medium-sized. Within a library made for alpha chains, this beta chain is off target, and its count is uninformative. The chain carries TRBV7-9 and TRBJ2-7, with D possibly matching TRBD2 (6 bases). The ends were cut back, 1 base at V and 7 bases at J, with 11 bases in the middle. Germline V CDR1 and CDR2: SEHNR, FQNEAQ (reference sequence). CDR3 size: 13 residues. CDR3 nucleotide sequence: TGTGCCAGCAGCTTAGACGGTGGGGGGGAGCAGTACTTC. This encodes CASSLDGGGEQYF. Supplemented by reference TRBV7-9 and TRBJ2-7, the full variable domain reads DTGVSQNPRHKITKRGQNVTFRCDPISEHNRLYWYRQTLGQGPEFLTYFQNEAQLEKSRLLSDRFSAERPKGSFSTLEIQRTEQGDSAMYLCASSLDGGGEQYFGPGTRLTVT.

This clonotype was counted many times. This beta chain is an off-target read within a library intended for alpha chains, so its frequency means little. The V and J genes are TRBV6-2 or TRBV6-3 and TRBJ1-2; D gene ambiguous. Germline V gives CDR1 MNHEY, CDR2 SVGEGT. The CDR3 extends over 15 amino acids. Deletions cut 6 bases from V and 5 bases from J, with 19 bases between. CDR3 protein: CASSPLGGGSYGYTF. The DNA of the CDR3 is TGTGCCAGCAGCCCCCTCGGAGGAGGCAGTTATGGCTACACCTTC.

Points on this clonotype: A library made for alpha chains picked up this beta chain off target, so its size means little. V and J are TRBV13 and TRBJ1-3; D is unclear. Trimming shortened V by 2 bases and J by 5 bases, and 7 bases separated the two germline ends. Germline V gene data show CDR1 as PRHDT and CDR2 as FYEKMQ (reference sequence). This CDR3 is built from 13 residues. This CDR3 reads CASSLSGRNTIYF. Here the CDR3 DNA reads TGTGCCAGCAGCTTATCTGGGAGAAACACCATATATTTT.

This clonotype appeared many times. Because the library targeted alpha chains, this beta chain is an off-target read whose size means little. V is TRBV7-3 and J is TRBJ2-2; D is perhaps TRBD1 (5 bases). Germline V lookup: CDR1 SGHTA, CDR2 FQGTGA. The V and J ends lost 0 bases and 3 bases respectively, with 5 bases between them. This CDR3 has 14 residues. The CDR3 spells CASSLTTDTGELFF. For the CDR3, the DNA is TGTGCCAGCAGCTTAACGACAGACACCGGGGAGCTGTTTTTT.

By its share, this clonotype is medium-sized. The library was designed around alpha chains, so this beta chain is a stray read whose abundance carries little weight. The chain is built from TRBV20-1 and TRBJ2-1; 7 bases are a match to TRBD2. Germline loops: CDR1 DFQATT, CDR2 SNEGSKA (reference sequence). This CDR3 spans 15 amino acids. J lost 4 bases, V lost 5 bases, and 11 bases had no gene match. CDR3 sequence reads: CSAPSRASGYNEQFF. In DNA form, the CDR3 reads TGCAGTGCTCCCTCTCGGGCTAGCGGATACAATGAGCAGTTCTTC.

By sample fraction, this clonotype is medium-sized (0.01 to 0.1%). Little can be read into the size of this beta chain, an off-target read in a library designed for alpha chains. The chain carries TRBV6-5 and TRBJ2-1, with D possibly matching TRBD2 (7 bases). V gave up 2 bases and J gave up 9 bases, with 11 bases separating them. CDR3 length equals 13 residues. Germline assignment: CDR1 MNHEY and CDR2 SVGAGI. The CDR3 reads CASSYAAGAEQFF. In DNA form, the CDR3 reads TGTGCCAGCAGTTACGCGGCGGGGGCTGAGCAGTTCTTC.

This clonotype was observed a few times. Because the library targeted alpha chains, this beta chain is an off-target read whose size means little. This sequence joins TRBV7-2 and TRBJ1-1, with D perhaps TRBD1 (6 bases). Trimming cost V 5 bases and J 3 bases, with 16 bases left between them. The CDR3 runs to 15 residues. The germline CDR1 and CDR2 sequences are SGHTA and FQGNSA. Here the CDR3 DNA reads TGTGCCAGCAGCCCAACCTCGGGGGCCGACACTGAAGCTTTCTTT. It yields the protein CASSPTSGADTEAFF. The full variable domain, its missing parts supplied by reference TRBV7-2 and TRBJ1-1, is GAGVSQSPSNKVTEKGKDVELRCDPISGHTALYWYRQSLGQGLEFLIYFQGNSAPDKSGLPSDRFSAERTGGSVSTLTIQRTQQEDSAVYLCASSPTSGADTEAFFGQGTRLTVV.

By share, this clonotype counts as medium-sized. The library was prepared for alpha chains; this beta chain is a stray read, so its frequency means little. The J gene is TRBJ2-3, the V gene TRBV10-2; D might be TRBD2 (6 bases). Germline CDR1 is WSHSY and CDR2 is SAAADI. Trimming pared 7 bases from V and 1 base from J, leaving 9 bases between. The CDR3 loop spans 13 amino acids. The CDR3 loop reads CASNTGGTDTQYF. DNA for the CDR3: TGCGCCAGCAACACGGGGGGCACAGATACGCAGTATTTT.

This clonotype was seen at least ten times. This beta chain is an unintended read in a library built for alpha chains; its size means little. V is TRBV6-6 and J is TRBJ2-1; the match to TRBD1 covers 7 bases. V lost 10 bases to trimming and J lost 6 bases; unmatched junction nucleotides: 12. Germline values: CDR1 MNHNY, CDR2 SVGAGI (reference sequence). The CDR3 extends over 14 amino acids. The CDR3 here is CATPRDRGCNEQFF. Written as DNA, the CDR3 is TGTGCCACCCCCCGGGACAGAGGATGCAATGAGCAGTTCTTC.

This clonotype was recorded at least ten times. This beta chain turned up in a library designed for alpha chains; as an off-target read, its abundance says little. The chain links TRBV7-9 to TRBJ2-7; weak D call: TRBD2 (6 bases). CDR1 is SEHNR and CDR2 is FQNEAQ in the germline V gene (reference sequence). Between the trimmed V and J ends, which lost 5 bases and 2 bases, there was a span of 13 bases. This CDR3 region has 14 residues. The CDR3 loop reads CASSPAAGPYEQYF. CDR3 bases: TGTGCCAGCAGCCCAGCCGCGGGGCCCTACGAGCAGTACTTC. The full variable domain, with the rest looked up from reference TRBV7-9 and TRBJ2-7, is DTGVSQNPRHKITKRGQNVTFRCDPISEHNRLYWYRQTLGQGPEFLTYFQNEAQLEKSRLLSDRFSAERPKGSFSTLEIQRTEQGDSAMYLCASSPAAGPYEQYFGPGTRLTVT.

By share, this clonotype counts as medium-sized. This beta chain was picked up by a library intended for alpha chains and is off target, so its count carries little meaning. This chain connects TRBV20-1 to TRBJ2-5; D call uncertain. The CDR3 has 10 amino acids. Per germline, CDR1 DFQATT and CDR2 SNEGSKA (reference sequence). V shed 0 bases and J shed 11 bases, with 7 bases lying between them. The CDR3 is CSAREGRQYF. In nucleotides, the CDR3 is TGCAGTGCTAGAGAGGGCCGTCAGTACTTC.

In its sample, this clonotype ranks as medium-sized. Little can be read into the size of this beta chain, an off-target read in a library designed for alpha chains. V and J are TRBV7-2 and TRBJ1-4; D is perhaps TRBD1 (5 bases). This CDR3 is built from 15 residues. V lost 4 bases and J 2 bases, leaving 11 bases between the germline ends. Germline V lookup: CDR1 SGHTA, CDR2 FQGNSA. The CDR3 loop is CASSSTGGTNEKLFF. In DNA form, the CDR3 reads TGTGCCAGCAGCTCCACGGGGGGTACTAATGAAAAACTGTTTTTT.

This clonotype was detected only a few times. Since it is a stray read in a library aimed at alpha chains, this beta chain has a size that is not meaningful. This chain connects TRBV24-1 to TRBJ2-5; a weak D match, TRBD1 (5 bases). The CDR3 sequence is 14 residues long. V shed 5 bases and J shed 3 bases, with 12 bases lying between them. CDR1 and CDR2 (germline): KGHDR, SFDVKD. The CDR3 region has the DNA TGTGCCACCAGTGTAGGCCTAGGGGAAGAGACCCAGTACTTC. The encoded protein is CATSVGLGEETQYF.

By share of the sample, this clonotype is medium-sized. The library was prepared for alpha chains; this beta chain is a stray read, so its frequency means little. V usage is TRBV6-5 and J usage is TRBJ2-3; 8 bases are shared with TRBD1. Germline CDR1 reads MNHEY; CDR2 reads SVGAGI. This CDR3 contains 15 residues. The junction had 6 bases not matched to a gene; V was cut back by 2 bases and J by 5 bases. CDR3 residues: CASSYDQGAGDTQYF. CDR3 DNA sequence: TGTGCCAGCAGTTACGACCAGGGGGCGGGAGATACGCAGTATTTT.